This T cell receptor (beta chain) derives from a study of cytomegalovirus exposure and HLA in healthy donors. Donors showed nominal health when sampled, although they likely had unrecorded immune exposures. The V and J ends lost 5 bases and 3 bases, in that order; junction bases with no gene match: 6. The germline V gene encodes CDR1 SGDLS and CDR2 YYNGEE. The CDR3 length is 16 residues. Primers included in the PCR were 60 Vbeta and 13 Jbeta primers. TCRdb keeps only in-frame clones here, not all; method: immunoSEQ multiplex PCR. The data show 100,000 or so clones, around 78% seen once. The clonotype was recovered from a male donor in good health and CMV-seronegative. V is TRBV9 and J is TRBJ2-2; 11 bases fit TRBD1. Sequencing input: PBMCs. CDR3: CASSDSDRGHTGELFF. CDR3 nucleotide sequence: TGTGCCAGCAGTGATTCGGACAGGGGGCACACCGGGGAGCTGTTTTTT.